Listed here are 11 T cell receptor beta chains from one sample, sequenced in a study of T-cell reconstitution after alpha-beta-depleted transplantation in children. As it was prepared, the TCRbeta library received unique molecular identifiers. In TCRdb, the PCR reads were re-called with MiXCR into one record per CDR3 protein. The profile shows approximately 110,000 distinct CDR3 sequences, under 13% of them singletons. Sequences were derived from PBMCs, sampled before TCRalphabeta/CD19-depleted stem cell transplant. All receptors come from a boy younger than 10 with acute lymphoblastic leukemia, due to receive a stem cell transplant.

This clonotype was detected many times. J is TRBJ2-3 and V is TRBV20-1, with D tentatively TRBD1 (6 bases). The CDR3 has 15 residues. V lost 0 bases to trimming and J lost 6 bases, with 16 bases between them. Per germline, CDR1 DFQATT and CDR2 SNEGSKA (reference sequence). CDR3 sequence (DNA): TGCAGTGCTAGAGACGAGGACAGTCCAGCGGATACGCAGTATTTT. It is translated as CSARDEDSPADTQYF.

The sample holds a few counts of this clonotype. V usage is TRBV7-9 and J usage is TRBJ2-1; either TRBD1 or TRBD2 may supply D (5 bases each). Germline CDR1 reads SEHNR; CDR2 reads FQNEAQ (reference sequence). The CDR3 consists of 11 residues. The V end was cut by 2 bases, the J end by 13 bases, with 9 bases between. The CDR3 here is CASSLSGQQFF. The CDR3 nucleotides are TGTGCCAGCAGCTTATCGGGGCAACAGTTCTTC.

This clonotype was seen a few times. The gene calls are TRBV24-1 and TRBJ2-5, with 9 bases lining up with TRBD2. Per the germline V gene, CDR1 is KGHDR and CDR2 is SFDVKD. The CDR3 is made up of 15 amino acids. Losses at the gene ends were 5 bases for V and 0 bases for J; bases not matched to a gene: 3. In nucleotides, the CDR3 is TGTGCCACCAGTGCCCAGCGGGAGGACCAAGAGACCCAGTACTTC. Translation: CATSAQREDQETQYF.

There are a few counts of this clonotype. Here the CDR3 DNA reads TGTGCCACCAGTGATTACAGGGGAACCTGCAATGAGCAGTTCTTC. Its protein is CATSDYRGTCNEQFF. The chain is built from TRBV24-1 and TRBJ2-1; 7 positions match TRBD1. Looked up from germline, CDR1 is KGHDR and CDR2 is SFDVKD. V shed 2 bases and J 6 bases; nucleotides not matched to a gene: 6. CDR3 size: 15 residues.

This clonotype was seen a handful of times. The rearrangement links TRBV27 to TRBJ2-3; 9 bases align to TRBD2. The CDR3 has 16 amino acids. Per the germline V gene, CDR1 is MNHEY and CDR2 is SMNVEV (reference sequence). J lost 1 base, V lost 6 bases, and 8 bases had no gene match. The CDR3 nucleotides read TGTGCCAGCAGGAGTAGCGGGAGCAGAGGCACAGATACGCAGTATTTT. The encoded protein is CASRSSGSRGTDTQYF.

For this clonotype: Since no conserved phenylalanine or tryptophan closes the CDR3, a read error is the likely cause. The DNA is left out, because the CDR3 cannot be placed on it with certainty; the CDR3 is given as TCRdb lists it. This chain connects TRBV9 to TRBJ2-3; the table calls TRBD2, which could not be checked here. CDR1 is SGDLS and CDR2 is YYNGEE in the germline V gene. Inclusive of both ends, the CDR3 amounts to 10 amino acids. The CDR3 loop reads CASSASLAGI.

There are many counts of this clonotype. The chain combines TRBV20-1 with TRBJ2-7; a possible D gene is TRBD2 (6 bases). CDR3 length: 13 residues. CDR1 and CDR2 from the germline V gene are DFQATT and SNEGSKA (reference sequence). V lost 0 bases to trimming and J lost 4 bases, with 10 bases between them. The CDR3 here is CSAREGLPYEQYF. CDR3 DNA sequence: TGCAGTGCTAGAGAGGGACTTCCGTACGAGCAGTACTTC.

This chain joins TRBV4-2 and TRBJ2-1, with TRBD2 as a possible D gene (6 bases). The germline V gene has CDR1 LGHNA and CDR2 YNFKEQ. V lost 5 bases and J lost 4, with 15 bases in between. The CDR3 loop spans 15 amino acids. CDR3 bases: TGTGCCAGCAGCGCTGGACTACGTAATTACAATGAGCAGTTCTTC. Protein: CASSAGLRNYNEQFF.

This clonotype showed up just a few times. In DNA, the CDR3 is TGTGCCAGCAGCATCAACCCAGGGTTTCTCGGCTACGAGCAGTACTTC. It translates to CASSINPGFLGYEQYF. The rearrangement joins TRBV6-2 or TRBV6-3 to TRBJ2-7, with D possibly TRBD1 on 5 matching bases. Germline CDR1 is MNHEY and CDR2 is SVGEGT. This CDR3 is 16 amino acids long. Trimming pared 6 bases from V and 3 bases from J, leaving 21 bases between.

This clonotype was counted at least ten times. The chain employs TRBV20-1 and TRBJ1-4; D unclear. Germline CDR1 reads DFQATT; CDR2 reads SNEGSKA (reference sequence). The CDR3 has 14 amino acids. Trimming left V 5 bases short and J 0 bases short, with 10 bases between. The CDR3 DNA is TGCAGTGCTTTCCGGCCGGCAACTAATGAAAAACTGTTTTTT. Its translation is CSAFRPATNEKLFF.

The chain uses TRBV4-1 and TRBJ2-7; D tentatively reads TRBD1 or TRBD2 (5 bases each). This CDR3 is built from 15 residues. V dropped 4 bases and J dropped 0 bases, with 13 bases sitting between them. Germline V gene data show CDR1 as MGHRA and CDR2 as YSYEKL. The CDR3 DNA is TGCGCCAGCAGCCCAAGGGACCGAATCTCCTACGAGCAGTACTTC. Translated: CASSPRDRISYEQYF.